The clone carrying this T cell receptor (beta chain) has only a few counts. Its antigen is unknown. Isolated RNA was reverse transcribed in full, so expressed TCRB transcripts were sequenced. Measured with immunoSEQ multiplex PCR; TCRdb has only the in-frame clones, and not every one. Here the sample spans roughly 230,000 clones, under 13% being singletons. Blood was collected once per donor into heparin, averaging about 116 mL. This record comes from a study of beta chain features in type 1 diabetes. Study-level background: Across the samples, some 98,000,000 sorted cells were examined in total.

Findings of the study overall: Among patients with Type 1 diabetes, TCRB CDR3s were moderately but significantly shorter in every one of the four CD4+ subsets. The naive, central memory and Treg TCRB repertoires looked more alike in patients than they did in healthy donors.

This CDR3 is 16 amino acids long. Trimming cost V 3 bases and J 7 bases; bases outside gene matches: 7. Germline-derived CDR1 and CDR2 are SGHTA and FQGNSA. This sequence was found in a man in his thirties or forties with type 1 diabetes. The chain is built from TRBV7-2 and TRBJ2-2, with TRBD2 matching over 11 bases. The sample was naive CD4+ T cells from blood. Written as DNA, the CDR3 is TGTGCCAGCAGCTTTAGTGGGACTAGCGGTCACGGGGAGCTGTTTTTT. This gives the protein CASSFSGTSGHGELFF. The full variable domain, in which reference TRBV7-2 and TRBJ2-2 provide the parts outside the CDR3, is GAGVSQSPSNKVTEKGKDVELRCDPISGHTALYWYRQSLGQGLEFLIYFQGNSAPDKSGLPSDRFSAERTGGSVSTLTIQRTQQEDSAVYLCASSFSGTSGHGELFFGEGSRLTVL.